Listed below are T cell receptor beta chains from one sample, sequenced in a study of blood T cell repertoires in COVID-19. Sequencing was performed with immunoSEQ multiplex PCR; in TCRdb, only in-frame clones are kept and a portion is missing. The sample lists roughly 250,000 clones; roughly 90% were seen once. The sequenced material came from PBMCs or T cells enriched from blood (not recorded which). The receptors stem from a woman aged 45-65 years who had recovered from COVID-19. The CDR3 runs from the conserved cysteine through the conserved F or W. The D gene is left open where the match is weak. The size of a clone is reported for some rows only, either as once, few or many, or as a class for expanded clones.

v_call: TRBV12-3/TRBV12-4; cdr3_length: 12; d_call: -; clone_size: -; j_call: TRBJ1-1; cdr3_nt: TGTGCCAGCAGCTTTTTTAACACTGAAGCTTTCTTT; cdr3_aa: CASSFFNTEAFF
v_call: TRBV10-3; cdr3_length: 15; d_call: -; clone_size: few; j_call: TRBJ2-3; cdr3_nt: TGTGCCATCAGTGAGCCCGGACAGAGCACAGATACGCAGTATTTT; cdr3_aa: CAISEPGQSTDTQYF
v_call: TRBV2; cdr3_length: 13; d_call: -; clone_size: -; j_call: TRBJ2-5; cdr3_nt: TGTGCCAGCAGTTCTGAGCAACAAGAGACCCAGTACTTC; cdr3_aa: CASSSEQQETQYF
v_call: TRBV6-5; cdr3_length: 13; d_call: -; clone_size: few; j_call: TRBJ1-2; cdr3_nt: TGTGCCAGCTTACACACGAATAACTATGGCTACACCTTC; cdr3_aa: CASLHTNNYGYTF
v_call: TRBV5-6; cdr3_length: 17; d_call: -; clone_size: -; j_call: TRBJ1-1; cdr3_nt: TGTGCCAGCAGCTTGGTATTCTCCTCTTCCGAGGCAGCCACCGAGATCTTT; cdr3_aa: CASSLVFSSSEAATEIF
v_call: TRBV12-2; cdr3_length: 17; d_call: -; clone_size: few; j_call: TRBJ1-4; cdr3_nt: TGTGCAAGTCGCTTAATCTCGGGGAACCCGATTAATGAAAAACTGTTTTTT; cdr3_aa: CASRLISGNPINEKLFF
v_call: TRBV29-1; cdr3_length: 13; d_call: -; clone_size: -; j_call: TRBJ2-5; cdr3_nt: TGCAGCGCCCGGGAGCCCATGATGGAGACCCAGTACTTC; cdr3_aa: CSAREPMMETQYF
v_call: TRBV9; cdr3_length: 15; d_call: -; clone_size: -; j_call: TRBJ2-3; cdr3_nt: TGTGCCAGCAGCATTTCTCTAGCGAGAACAGATACGCAGTATTTT; cdr3_aa: CASSISLARTDTQYF
v_call: TRBV11-2; cdr3_length: 15; d_call: -; clone_size: -; j_call: TRBJ2-3; cdr3_nt: TGTGCCAGCAGCATGACTAGTTCGGGCACAGATACGCAGTATTTT; cdr3_aa: CASSMTSSGTDTQYF
v_call: TRBV15; cdr3_length: 14; d_call: TRBD1; clone_size: -; j_call: TRBJ1-5; cdr3_nt: TGTGCCACCACCTCGGACAGGGGATCTCAGCCCCAGCATTTT; cdr3_aa: CATTSDRGSQPQHF
v_call: TRBV12-2; cdr3_length: 13; d_call: -; clone_size: -; j_call: TRBJ1-1; cdr3_nt: TGTGCAAGTCGCTTACCGCAGGGACATGAAGCTTTCTTT; cdr3_aa: CASRLPQGHEAFF
v_call: TRBV3-1/TRBV3-2; cdr3_length: 17; d_call: TRBD2; clone_size: -; j_call: TRBJ2-3; cdr3_nt: TGTGCCAGCAGCCAAAAACTGACTAGCGGGAGCGCAGATACGCAGTATTTT; cdr3_aa: CASSQKLTSGSADTQYF
v_call: TRBV2; cdr3_length: 14; d_call: -; clone_size: -; j_call: TRBJ1-1; cdr3_nt: TGTGCCAGCAGTGGCGCAACCATAAACACTGAAGCTTTCTTT; cdr3_aa: CASSGATINTEAFF
v_call: TRBV18; cdr3_length: 12; d_call: -; clone_size: -; j_call: TRBJ1-1; cdr3_nt: TGTGCCAGCTCACCTTTGGGGGGGACGGCTTTCTTT; cdr3_aa: CASSPLGGTAFF
v_call: TRBV4-2; cdr3_length: 15; d_call: TRBD1; clone_size: -; j_call: TRBJ1-4; cdr3_nt: TGTGCCAGCAGCCAACGGGACAGGGGGGGTGAAAAACTGTTTTTT; cdr3_aa: CASSQRDRGGEKLFF
v_call: TRBV18; cdr3_length: 18; d_call: TRBD2; clone_size: -; j_call: TRBJ2-1; cdr3_nt: TGTGCCAGCTCATTCACCACCGTACGGGAGGGCCGTTACAATGAGCAGTTCTTC; cdr3_aa: CASSFTTVREGRYNEQFF
v_call: TRBV11-2; cdr3_length: 14; d_call: TRBD2; clone_size: -; j_call: TRBJ2-1; cdr3_nt: TGTGCCAGCAGCTTAGGACTAGCGTACAATGAGCAGTTCTTC; cdr3_aa: CASSLGLAYNEQFF
v_call: TRBV11-2; cdr3_length: 15; d_call: -; clone_size: -; j_call: TRBJ1-1; cdr3_nt: TGTGCCAGCAGCTTACTTAATACTGGTAACACTGAAGCTTTCTTT; cdr3_aa: CASSLLNTGNTEAFF
v_call: TRBV4-3; cdr3_length: 15; d_call: TRBD2; clone_size: -; j_call: TRBJ2-3; cdr3_nt: TGCGCCAGCAGCCAAGATTCGAGCGGGAGGGTTACGCAGTATTTT; cdr3_aa: CASSQDSSGRVTQYF
v_call: TRBV7-2; cdr3_length: 13; d_call: -; clone_size: -; j_call: TRBJ2-1; cdr3_nt: TGTGCCAGCAGCTTAGACTTATACAATGAGCAGTTCTTC; cdr3_aa: CASSLDLYNEQFF
v_call: TRBV11-2; cdr3_length: 11; d_call: -; clone_size: once; j_call: TRBJ2-7; cdr3_nt: TGTGCCAGCAGCCAGCGCTACGAGCAGTACTTC; cdr3_aa: CASSQRYEQYF
v_call: TRBV10-3; cdr3_length: 13; d_call: TRBD1; clone_size: -; j_call: TRBJ2-7; cdr3_nt: TGTGCCATCAGTGGACAGGGGGCAGACGAGCAGTACTTC; cdr3_aa: CAISGQGADEQYF
v_call: TRBV5-1; cdr3_length: 15; d_call: TRBD1; clone_size: once; j_call: TRBJ1-6; cdr3_nt: TGCGCCAGCAGCTTGGAGGGGGCGGGAAATTCACCCCTCCACTTT; cdr3_aa: CASSLEGAGNSPLHF
v_call: TRBV5-1; cdr3_length: 14; d_call: -; clone_size: -; j_call: TRBJ1-4; cdr3_nt: TGCGCCAGCAGCCCTCGAGCAACTAATGAAAAACTGTTTTTT; cdr3_aa: CASSPRATNEKLFF
v_call: TRBV5-4; cdr3_length: 15; d_call: TRBD2; clone_size: -; j_call: TRBJ2-7; cdr3_nt: TGTGCCAGCAGCTGGAGACTAGCGGGAGGGAACGAGCAGTACTTC; cdr3_aa: CASSWRLAGGNEQYF
v_call: TRBV28; cdr3_length: 14; d_call: -; clone_size: -; j_call: TRBJ1-6; cdr3_nt: TGTGCCAGCAGTTTAAGCAGGGGAAATTCACCCCTCCACTTT; cdr3_aa: CASSLSRGNSPLHF
v_call: TRBV7-9; cdr3_length: 14; d_call: -; clone_size: -; j_call: TRBJ1-1; cdr3_nt: TGTGCCAGCAGCTCCGGTGCAGGGCTCACTGAAGCTTTCTTT; cdr3_aa: CASSSGAGLTEAFF
v_call: TRBV6-2/TRBV6-3; cdr3_length: 13; d_call: TRBD1; clone_size: -; j_call: TRBJ2-1; cdr3_nt: TGTGCCAGCAGCCAGGGGGCGTGGAATGAGCAGTTCTTC; cdr3_aa: CASSQGAWNEQFF
v_call: TRBV16; cdr3_length: 15; d_call: TRBD1; clone_size: -; j_call: TRBJ1-4; cdr3_nt: TGTGCCAGCAGGCCTACAGGGGCTCTTAATGAAAAACTGTTTTTT; cdr3_aa: CASRPTGALNEKLFF
v_call: TRBV7-9; cdr3_length: 15; d_call: -; clone_size: -; j_call: TRBJ1-1; cdr3_nt: TGTGCCAGCAGCTTAGCTGGCGGGGGCAACACTGAAGCTTTCTTT; cdr3_aa: CASSLAGGGNTEAFF
v_call: TRBV9; cdr3_length: 15; d_call: -; clone_size: once; j_call: TRBJ2-1; cdr3_nt: TGTGCCAGCAGCGTAGCGGGAACGTCCTACAATGAGCAGTTCTTC; cdr3_aa: CASSVAGTSYNEQFF
v_call: TRBV6-5; cdr3_length: 13; d_call: TRBD1; clone_size: -; j_call: TRBJ1-2; cdr3_nt: TGTGCCTCCTTTGGGACAGCTAACTATGGCTACACCTTC; cdr3_aa: CASFGTANYGYTF
v_call: TRBV28; cdr3_length: 12; d_call: -; clone_size: -; j_call: TRBJ1-1; cdr3_nt: TGTGCCAGCAGCTCTGACAGACCTGAAGCTTTCTTT; cdr3_aa: CASSSDRPEAFF
v_call: TRBV28; cdr3_length: 11; d_call: -; clone_size: -; j_call: TRBJ1-5; cdr3_nt: TGTGCCAGCAGTTTTCCGGGACACCAGCATTTT; cdr3_aa: CASSFPGHQHF
v_call: TRBV7-9; cdr3_length: 19; d_call: TRBD2; clone_size: -; j_call: TRBJ2-1; cdr3_nt: TGTGCCAGCAGCGGGACGATGGGACAGAAAGGACTAGCGGGCAATGAGCAGTTCTTC; cdr3_aa: CASSGTMGQKGLAGNEQFF
v_call: TRBV4-2; cdr3_length: 15; d_call: TRBD2; clone_size: -; j_call: TRBJ2-7; cdr3_nt: TGTGCCAGCAGCCAGCAAGCGGGAGAAACCTACGAGCAGTACTTC; cdr3_aa: CASSQQAGETYEQYF
v_call: TRBV28; cdr3_length: 12; d_call: -; clone_size: -; j_call: TRBJ1-2; cdr3_nt: TGTGCCAGCAGTAGCATTAACTATGGCTACACCTTC; cdr3_aa: CASSSINYGYTF
v_call: TRBV30; cdr3_length: 13; d_call: -; clone_size: -; j_call: TRBJ1-2; cdr3_nt: TGTGCCTGGAGTGTGCGGTCTGGAGATGGCTACACCTTC; cdr3_aa: CAWSVRSGDGYTF
v_call: TRBV19; cdr3_length: 13; d_call: -; clone_size: -; j_call: TRBJ1-1; cdr3_nt: TGTGCCAGTCACAGGGTTGCGGGCACTGAAGCTTTCTTT; cdr3_aa: CASHRVAGTEAFF
v_call: TRBV19; cdr3_length: 13; d_call: -; clone_size: -; j_call: TRBJ2-7; cdr3_nt: TGTGCCAGTAGTCCGGGATCTTCCTACGAGCAGTACTTC; cdr3_aa: CASSPGSSYEQYF
v_call: TRBV2; cdr3_length: 13; d_call: -; clone_size: few; j_call: TRBJ1-1; cdr3_nt: TGTGCCAGGGGGGCCAGGGTGAACACTGAAGCTTTCTTT; cdr3_aa: CARGARVNTEAFF
v_call: TRBV19; cdr3_length: 15; d_call: -; clone_size: -; j_call: TRBJ2-5; cdr3_nt: TGTGCCAGTACCCCCCCGGGACATAGAGGGGAGACCCAGTACTTC; cdr3_aa: CASTPPGHRGETQYF
v_call: TRBV11-2; cdr3_length: 15; d_call: -; clone_size: -; j_call: TRBJ2-1; cdr3_nt: TGTGCCAGCAGCTTAGTTGGGTCGGGAGTCGGTGAGCAGTTCTTC; cdr3_aa: CASSLVGSGVGEQFF
v_call: TRBV9; cdr3_length: 15; d_call: TRBD1; clone_size: -; j_call: TRBJ1-4; cdr3_nt: TGTGCCAGCAGCGTAGGTGGACAGGGGGCCGGAAAACTGTTTTTT; cdr3_aa: CASSVGGQGAGKLFF
v_call: TRBV28; cdr3_length: 12; d_call: -; clone_size: -; j_call: TRBJ1-2; cdr3_nt: TGTGCCAGCAGTTTAACCGCCGGTGGCTACACCTTC; cdr3_aa: CASSLTAGGYTF
v_call: TRBV15; cdr3_length: 13; d_call: TRBD1; clone_size: -; j_call: TRBJ1-6; cdr3_nt: TGTGCCACCAGCACCACAGGGGAGTCACCCCTCCACTTT; cdr3_aa: CATSTTGESPLHF